The 23 T cell receptor beta chains in this list originate from one sample, sequenced in a study of T-cell reconstitution after alpha-beta-depleted transplantation in children. Preparing the TCRbeta library involved the use of unique molecular identifiers. TCRdb fed the PCR reads into MiXCR, producing one record per CDR3 protein. Of 300,000 to 400,000 distinct CDR3 sequences listed, about 16% are singletons. The sequencing here drew on PBMCs, mostly from graft donor cells, taken 360 days after TCRalphabeta/CD19-depleted stem cell transplant. Receptors were obtained from a male patient between 2 and 15 years old who had a stem cell transplant for acute lymphoblastic leukemia, so the T cells may come from the graft donor.

This clonotype was seen more than once but under ten times. The rearrangement joins TRBV2 to TRBJ2-1; no clear D gene. The CDR3 loop spans 12 amino acids. Per the germline V gene, CDR1 is SNHLY and CDR2 is FYNNEI. The germline V and J ends were trimmed by 3 bases and 5 bases, with 5 bases remaining between them. CDR3 residues: CASSEGNNEQFF. CDR3 in DNA: TGTGCCAGCAGTGAGGGAAACAATGAGCAGTTCTTC.

This clonotype was recorded a few times. V is TRBV6-1 and J is TRBJ2-1; the D gene could be TRBD1 or TRBD2 (6 bases each). The CDR3 is 14 amino acids. The germline gives CDR1 MNHNS, CDR2 SASEGT. Deletions cut 6 bases from V and 7 bases from J, with 16 bases between. CDR3 nucleotide sequence: TGTGCCAGCAGACAACCCGGGGGCCGAAATGAGCAGTTCTTC. This encodes CASRQPGGRNEQFF.

The chain couples TRBV4-3 to TRBJ1-2; perhaps TRBD1 as D (5 bases). This CDR3 is 14 amino acids long. The germline V and J ends were trimmed by 0 bases and 2 bases, with 7 bases remaining between them. Germline V gives CDR1 LGHNA, CDR2 YSLEER. The CDR3 nucleotides are TGCGCCAGCAGCCAAGACGAGGGGAACTATGGCTACACCTTC. This encodes CASSQDEGNYGYTF.

Only a few counts were recorded for this clonotype. J is TRBJ1-4 and V is TRBV12-3 or TRBV12-4, with 8 bases that match TRBD1. V was clipped by 0 bases and J by 3 bases; unmatched bases: 0. There are 15 residues in the CDR3. CDR3 DNA sequence: TGTGCCAGCAGTTTAGCGACAGGGGCTAATGAAAAACTGTTTTTT. This codes for CASSLATGANEKLFF.

The DNA of the CDR3 is TGTGCCACCAGTGATTTGCGACAGGGGAACAATGAGCAGTTCTTC. Its protein product is CATSDLRQGNNEQFF. The chain is built from TRBV24-1 and TRBJ2-1; the match to TRBD1 covers 8 bases. Looked up from germline, CDR1 is KGHDR and CDR2 is SFDVKD. The CDR3 spans 15 residues. Unmatched junction bases numbered 2, after V lost 0 bases and J lost 5 bases.

The J gene is TRBJ2-7, the V gene TRBV12-3 or TRBV12-4, with 8 bases that match TRBD1. The trim removed 6 bases at V and 2 bases at J, leaving 9 bases unmatched. CDR3 size: 15 residues. The CDR3 DNA reads TGTGCCAGCAGCCCGTCGCAGGGGGCCCCCTACGAGCAGTACTTC. Its translation: CASSPSQGAPYEQYF.

The rearrangement links TRBV6-2 or TRBV6-3 to TRBJ2-2; D is possibly TRBD1 (8 bases). This CDR3 has 21 amino acids. V was clipped by 0 bases and J by 3 bases, with 26 bases between them. Germline V gives CDR1 MNHEY, CDR2 SVGEGT. The CDR3 region has the DNA TGTGCCAGCAGTTACTCGCGTCTCGGACAGGGAGGGCTAGCGGACACCGGGGAGCTGTTTTTT. Protein product: CASSYSRLGQGGLADTGELFF.

This chain connects TRBV7-9 to TRBJ1-6; the D is unclear. This CDR3 contains 11 residues. Trimming cost V 6 bases and J 6 bases, with 3 bases left between them. From germline, CDR1 is SEHNR and CDR2 FQNEAQ (reference sequence). The CDR3 loop reads CASSSNSPLHF. The CDR3 DNA reads TGTGCCAGCAGTTCTAATTCACCCCTCCACTTT.

This clonotype came up many times. The chain employs TRBV6-1 and TRBJ1-2; 9 nucleotides align to TRBD1. This CDR3 is 13 amino acids long. V gave up 7 bases and J gave up 2 bases; unmatched junction bases: 2. Germline values: CDR1 MNHNS, CDR2 SASEGT. CDR3 sequence (DNA): TGTGCCAGCATTGGGACAGGGAACTATGGCTACACCTTC. This gives the protein CASIGTGNYGYTF.

The V call is TRBV13, the J call TRBJ2-1, with D maybe TRBD1 (6 bases). The ends were cut back, 10 bases at V and 0 bases at J, with 19 bases in the middle. This CDR3 region has 16 residues. CDR1 is PRHDT, CDR2 FYEKMQ, per germline (reference sequence). The CDR3 DNA sequence: TGTGCCATGGCCCCGGTGGGCAGGGGCTCCTACAATGAGCAGTTCTTC. Its protein is CAMAPVGRGSYNEQFF.

This clonotype turned up a few times. The genes are TRBV20-1 and TRBJ2-1, with D possibly TRBD2 on 6 matching bases. This CDR3 is 15 amino acids long. V was clipped by 0 bases and J by 0 bases, with 9 bases between them. Germline CDR1 reads DFQATT; CDR2 reads SNEGSKA (reference sequence). In nucleotides, the CDR3 is TGCAGTGCTAGAGACGCGGGACTCTCCTACAATGAGCAGTTCTTC. It translates to CSARDAGLSYNEQFF.

This clonotype was seen a handful of times. The J gene is TRBJ2-5, the V gene TRBV12-3 or TRBV12-4, with D perhaps TRBD1 (6 bases). The V and J ends lost 4 bases and 5 bases respectively, with 8 bases between them. The CDR3 loop spans 12 amino acids. In nucleotides, the CDR3 is TGTGCCAGCAGTTCCGACAGGGAGACCCAGTACTTC. It translates to CASSSDRETQYF.

The chain has TRBV2 and TRBJ2-5, with 11 bases matching TRBD2. After removal of 8 bases from V and 2 bases from J, the junction contained 4 bases not matched to a gene. The CDR3 consists of 14 residues. Germline V gene sequence: CDR1 SNHLY, CDR2 FYNNEI. The CDR3 sequence: CASLSGRGQETQYF. The CDR3 DNA follows: TGTGCCAGCCTTAGCGGGAGGGGACAAGAGACCCAGTACTTC.

This clonotype was recorded at least ten times. The rearrangement links TRBV12-3 or TRBV12-4 to TRBJ2-1; tentative D call: TRBD2 (5 bases). The CDR3 runs to 15 residues. Trimming removed 5 bases at V and 5 bases at J, with 16 bases between. The CDR3, as DNA: TGTGCCAGCAGTAGCAGGAGGAGTCTAAACAATGAGCAGTTCTTC. Its protein product is CASSSRRSLNNEQFF.

The chain uses TRBV7-2 and TRBJ2-1, with D unclear. CDR1 and CDR2 (germline): SGHTA, FQGNSA. The V end lost 0 bases, the J end lost 7 bases, and 7 bases lay between the germline ends. The CDR3 is 13 residues long. CDR3 residues: CASSLAGWNEQFF. The CDR3 nucleotides are TGTGCCAGCAGCTTAGCGGGTTGGAATGAGCAGTTCTTC.

In its sample, this clonotype was seen many times. The CDR3, as DNA: TGCGCCAGCAGCCCCGGTAGTGAGCAGTTCTTC. Protein sequence: CASSPGSEQFF. The genes are TRBV4-1 and TRBJ2-1; D is unclear. CDR3 length equals 11 residues. The germline V gene encodes CDR1 MGHRA and CDR2 YSYEKL. The V gene lost 4 bases and the J gene lost 9 bases, with 7 bases spanning the gap.

The table lists this clonotype with many counts. J is TRBJ2-1 and V is TRBV7-9; unclear D gene. This CDR3 comprises 14 residues. The germline V gene encodes CDR1 SEHNR and CDR2 FQNEAQ (reference sequence). Trimming removed 5 bases at V and 4 bases at J, with 12 bases between. In nucleotides, the CDR3 is TGTGCCAGCAGCCCAAGACTCGATTACAATGAGCAGTTCTTC. The encoded protein is CASSPRLDYNEQFF.

The CDR3 is CASSLRRIYSSIDNEQFF. The CDR3 DNA reads as TGTGCCAGCAGTTTGCGGCGGATATATTCTAGTATAGACAATGAGCAGTTCTTC. The chain carries TRBV28 and TRBJ2-1, with D uncertain. This CDR3 is built from 18 residues. V lost 3 bases and J lost 5, with 23 bases in between. From germline, CDR1 is MDHEN and CDR2 SYDVKM.

This chain joins TRBV28 and TRBJ2-5; TRBD2 matches 7 bases. Germline CDR1 and CDR2: MDHEN and SYDVKM. V shed 1 base and J 1 base; nucleotides not matched to a gene: 12. The CDR3 contains 18 residues. The CDR3 sequence is CASSLSVGGIRGQETQYF. CDR3 nucleotides: TGTGCCAGCAGTTTATCGGTGGGAGGGATACGGGGCCAAGAGACCCAGTACTTC.

This clonotype was seen at least ten times. This sequence joins TRBV4-3 and TRBJ2-1; TRBD2 matches at 8 bases. Per the germline V gene, CDR1 is LGHNA and CDR2 is YSLEER. This CDR3 is built from 16 residues. Trimming cost V 1 base and J 5 bases; bases outside gene matches: 7. The CDR3: CASSQAPGLEDNEQFF. In DNA form, the CDR3 reads TGCGCCAGCAGCCAAGCTCCGGGACTAGAGGACAATGAGCAGTTCTTC.

This clonotype occurred many times. The chain couples TRBV11-3 to TRBJ2-2, with TRBD2 matching 10 bases. The CDR3 length is 15 residues. The germline gives CDR1 SGHNT, CDR2 YENEEA. The trim removed 5 bases at V and 4 bases at J, leaving 4 bases unmatched. The CDR3 coding sequence is TGTGCCAGCAGCCCCAGCGGGAGGGGCACCGGGGAGCTGTTTTTT. Protein sequence: CASSPSGRGTGELFF.

This clonotype was recorded a few times. The CDR3 sequence: CATSEGKGPRNEQFF. The CDR3 DNA follows: TGTGCCACCAGTGAGGGAAAAGGTCCCAGGAATGAGCAGTTCTTC. The J gene is TRBJ2-1, the V gene TRBV24-1, with D unclear. Between the trimmed V and J ends, which lost 4 bases and 7 bases, there was a span of 16 bases. The CDR3 runs to 15 residues. Germline CDR1 reads KGHDR; CDR2 reads SFDVKD.

This clonotype was counted a few times. V and J are TRBV5-1 and TRBJ2-7; the D gene is possibly TRBD2 (5 bases). The germline CDR1 and CDR2 sequences are SGHRS and YFSETQ. V lost 0 bases and J 7 bases, leaving 11 bases between the germline ends. The CDR3 has 13 amino acids. CDR3 coding DNA: TGCGCCAGCAGCTTGGTCCAGCCGGGGGAGCAGTACTTC. Protein: CASSLVQPGEQYF.